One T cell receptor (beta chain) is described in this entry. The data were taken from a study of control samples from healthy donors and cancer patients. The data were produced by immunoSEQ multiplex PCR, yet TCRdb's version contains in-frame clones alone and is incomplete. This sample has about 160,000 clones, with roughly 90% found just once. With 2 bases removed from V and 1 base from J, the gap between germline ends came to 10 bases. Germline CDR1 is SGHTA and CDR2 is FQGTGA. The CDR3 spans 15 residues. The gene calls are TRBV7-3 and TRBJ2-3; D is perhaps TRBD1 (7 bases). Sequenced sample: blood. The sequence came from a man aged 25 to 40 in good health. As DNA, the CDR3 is TGTGCCAGCAGCTTATCAGGGGGGCGCACAGATACGCAGTATTTT. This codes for CASSLSGGRTDTQYF. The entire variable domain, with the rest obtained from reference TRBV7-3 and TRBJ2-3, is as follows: GAGVSQTPSNKVTEKGKYVELRCDPISGHTALYWYRQSLGQGPEFLIYFQGTGAADDSGLPNDRFFAVRPEGSVSTLKIQRTERGDSAVYLCASSLSGGRTDTQYFGPGTRLTVL.